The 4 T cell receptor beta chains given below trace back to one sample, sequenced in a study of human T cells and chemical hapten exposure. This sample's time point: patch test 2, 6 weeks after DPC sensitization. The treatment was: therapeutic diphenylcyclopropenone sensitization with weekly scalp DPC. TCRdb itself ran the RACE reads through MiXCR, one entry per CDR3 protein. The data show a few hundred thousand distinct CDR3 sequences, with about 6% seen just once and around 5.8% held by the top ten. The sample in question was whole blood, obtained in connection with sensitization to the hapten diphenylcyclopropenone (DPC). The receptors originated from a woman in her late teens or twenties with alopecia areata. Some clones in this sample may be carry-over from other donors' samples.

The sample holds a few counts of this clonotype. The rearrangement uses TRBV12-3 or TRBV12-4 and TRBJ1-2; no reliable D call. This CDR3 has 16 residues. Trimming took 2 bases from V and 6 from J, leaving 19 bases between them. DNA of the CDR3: TGTGCCAGCAGTTTATGGAGCTCTCTTGGTTTCGATGGCTACACCTTC. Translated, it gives CASSLWSSLGFDGYTF.

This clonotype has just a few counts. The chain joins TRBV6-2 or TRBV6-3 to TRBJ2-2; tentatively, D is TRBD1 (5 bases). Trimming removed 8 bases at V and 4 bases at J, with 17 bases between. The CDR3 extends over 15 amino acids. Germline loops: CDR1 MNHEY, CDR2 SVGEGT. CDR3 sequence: CASGLTDLTTGELFF. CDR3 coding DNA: TGTGCCAGCGGCTTGACAGATTTGACCACCGGGGAGCTGTTTTTT.

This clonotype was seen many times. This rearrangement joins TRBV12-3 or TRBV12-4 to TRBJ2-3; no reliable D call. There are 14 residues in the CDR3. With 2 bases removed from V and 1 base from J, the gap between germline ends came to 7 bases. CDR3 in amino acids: CASSLSLGTDTQYF. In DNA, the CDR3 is TGTGCCAGCAGTTTAAGCTTGGGCACAGATACGCAGTATTTT.

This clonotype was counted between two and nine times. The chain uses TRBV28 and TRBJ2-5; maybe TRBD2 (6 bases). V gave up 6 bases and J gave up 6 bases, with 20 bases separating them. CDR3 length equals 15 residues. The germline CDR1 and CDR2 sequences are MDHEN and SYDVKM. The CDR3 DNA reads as TGTGCCAGCAGCCTCACTGGGACTGCCGTGCAGACCCAGTACTTC. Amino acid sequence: CASSLTGTAVQTQYF.